The T cell receptor (beta chain) under discussion was sequenced for a study of blood T cells in healthy people across ages. The use of a sample-barcoded 5' primer and a J-beta primer mix characterized a second PCR of about 7 to 12 cycles. All cDNA molecules were each tagged by a template-switch adaptor with 12 random nucleotides. TCRdb reanalysed the 5' RACE reads using MiXCR and keeps one entry per CDR3 protein. In the table there are about 1.5 million distinct CDR3 sequences, 35% to 45% of which are singletons. In its sample, this clonotype was seen a few times. Its cognate antigen is unknown. J was trimmed by 4 bases and V by 0 bases; bases with no gene match: 6. In germline, CDR1 is LGHNA, CDR2 YSLEER. The CDR3 is 15 residues long. Notes on the study in general: Those diversity estimates obtained from one million T cells were thought to be underestimates. Compared with aged donors, long-lived donors showed fewer expanded clones, suggesting selection.

At least 6.5 million PBMCs were isolated per sample. Sequencing was performed on blood. V is TRBV4-3 and J is TRBJ2-7; 7 nucleotides line up with TRBD1. The origin of this receptor is a woman aged 18-29 years in good health. Here the CDR3 DNA reads TGCGCCAGCAGCCAAGATTACAGGGGACCGTACGAGCAGTACTTC. Protein sequence: CASSQDYRGPYEQYF.